This TCR beta chain was captured by sequencing in a study of blood T cell repertoires in COVID-19. Germline V lookup: CDR1 LNHDA, CDR2 SQIVND (reference sequence). This CDR3 contains 14 residues. Unmatched junction bases numbered 7, after V lost 7 bases and J lost 3 bases. Per the study methods: Reference gene primer amplification yielded estimated nucleated cell counts. The protocol was immunoSEQ multiplex PCR, while the TCRdb copy is restricted to in-frame clones and leaves out a portion. That table is the source of V, J and clone size, and D and trimming were worked out from the DNA. The data contain about 110,000 clones, 76% of them singletons.

The receptor comes from a man older than 75 with COVID-19, enrolled during active disease. The chain uses TRBV19 and TRBJ2-3; 7 positions match TRBD1. Material for sequencing was peripheral blood. Written as DNA, the CDR3 is TGTGCCAGTACTACAGGGGAAGGGACAGATACGCAGTATTTT. Residues: CASTTGEGTDTQYF.